The 32 T cell receptor beta chains reported below all come from one sample, sequenced in a study of blood T cell repertoires in COVID-19. Only in-frame clones appear in the TCRdb table, and some are missing; sequencing was by immunoSEQ multiplex PCR. The data contain tens of thousands of clones, over 70% of them seen just once; the ten biggest clones take up over 15%. Material: peripheral blood. These receptors were taken from a woman aged 55-70 years with acute or convalescent COVID-19.

This chain connects TRBV30 to TRBJ1-1, with D possibly TRBD1 on 5 matching bases. The germline gives CDR1 GTSNPN, CDR2 SVGIG (reference sequence). This CDR3 is built from 16 residues. Trimming removed 4 bases at V and 0 bases at J, with 18 bases between. As DNA, the CDR3 is TGTGCCTGGACACTCCAGGGAGGGATTATGAACACTGAAGCTTTCTTT. This sequence encodes CAWTLQGGIMNTEAFF.

A remark on this clone: The junction does not match germline at one end; this may be a read error. V is TRBV5-1 and J is TRBJ2-7, with D possibly being TRBD1 (6 bases). There are 13 residues in the CDR3. Looked up from germline, CDR1 is SGHRS and CDR2 is YFSETQ. The CDR3 loop is CASSLETGNYVNF. The CDR3 DNA reads as TGCGCCAGCAGCTTGGAGACAGGCAACTATGTGAACTTC.

The genes are TRBV6-5 and TRBJ1-1; 7 bases fit TRBD1. Germline lookup yields CDR1 MNHEY and CDR2 SVGAGI. Trimming took 5 bases from V and 2 from J; bases not matched to a gene: 5. This CDR3 comprises 14 residues. CDR3 sequence: CASSHRGYNTEAFF. CDR3 sequence (DNA): TGTGCCAGCAGTCACAGGGGCTACAACACTGAAGCTTTCTTT.

V is TRBV12-3 or TRBV12-4 and J is TRBJ1-5; weak D call: TRBD1 (5 bases). The V end was cut by 5 bases, the J end by 5 bases, with 10 bases between. This CDR3 region has 13 residues. Here the CDR3 DNA reads TGTGCCAGCAGTCCAGGGTCGGATCAGCCCCAGCATTTT. Amino acids: CASSPGSDQPQHF.

This rearrangement joins TRBV6-5 to TRBJ1-5; no definite D call. CDR3 size: 12 residues. The germline V and J ends were trimmed by 6 bases and 2 bases, with 5 bases remaining between them. CDR1 is MNHEY and CDR2 is SVGAGI in the germline V gene. CDR3: CASRRGNQPQHF. The CDR3 DNA reads as TGTGCCAGCAGGCGGGGCAATCAGCCCCAGCATTTT.

The J gene is TRBJ2-1, the V gene TRBV7-6, with D possibly TRBD2 on 5 matching bases. Germline CDR1 and CDR2: SGHVS and FNYEAQ. V lost 2 bases and J lost 0, with 17 bases in between. CDR3 length equals 18 residues. CDR3 DNA: TGTGCCAGCAGCTTAATCGCCCCCCAGCGGATCTCCTACAATGAGCAGTTCTTC. Translating gives CASSLIAPQRISYNEQFF.

The rearrangement links TRBV7-6 to TRBJ1-2, with D hard to call. V was clipped by 1 base and J by 4 bases, with 10 bases between them. Germline V gene sequence: CDR1 SGHVS, CDR2 FNYEAQ. The CDR3 has 14 residues. This CDR3 is CASSLGTAIYGYTF. The CDR3 DNA reads as TGTGCCAGCAGCTTAGGAACAGCTATCTATGGCTACACCTTC.

This rearrangement joins TRBV13 to TRBJ2-2; 9 positions match TRBD2. The CDR3 runs to 15 residues. CDR1 is PRHDT, CDR2 FYEKMQ, per germline (reference sequence). V gave up 5 bases and J gave up 4 bases; unmatched junction bases: 5. This CDR3 is CASSDFSGGTGELFF. As DNA, the CDR3 is TGTGCCAGCAGCGATTTTAGCGGGGGCACCGGGGAGCTGTTTTTT.

The V gene is TRBV29-1, the J gene TRBJ2-2; D may be TRBD2 (6 bases). CDR3 length: 15 amino acids. Trimming shortened V by 7 bases and J by 6 bases, and 21 bases separated the two germline ends. The germline gives CDR1 SQVTM, CDR2 ANQGSEA. The CDR3 reads CSGGPGSGGAGELFF. In DNA, the CDR3 is TGCAGCGGTGGGCCGGGCTCCGGAGGGGCCGGGGAGCTGTTTTTT.

V and J are TRBV4-2 and TRBJ1-5; D is unclear. The germline CDR1 and CDR2 sequences are LGHNA and YNFKEQ. The CDR3 totals 15 residues. The germline V and J ends were trimmed by 1 base and 3 bases, with 10 bases remaining between them. The DNA for the CDR3 is TGTGCCAGCAGCCAAGCCCTGGCTGCCAATCAGCCCCAGCATTTT. The encoded protein is CASSQALAANQPQHF.

The rearrangement joins TRBV4-3 to TRBJ2-7; 9 bases agree with TRBD1. The CDR3 length is 16 residues. V was pared by 4 bases and J by 5 bases, with 12 bases of the junction left unmatched. Per the germline V gene, CDR1 is LGHNA and CDR2 is YSLEER. For the CDR3, the DNA is TGCGCCAGCAGCCGTACCCTCGGGACAGGGATCGACGAGCAGTACTTC. Protein sequence: CASSRTLGTGIDEQYF.

The J gene is TRBJ2-3, the V gene TRBV11-2; D remains ambiguous. This CDR3 has 13 residues. Trimming pared 3 bases from V and 2 bases from J, leaving 6 bases between. Germline V gene lookup returns CDR1 SGHAT and CDR2 FQNNGV. Here the CDR3 reads CASSFQITDTQYF. The CDR3 DNA is TGTGCCAGCAGCTTTCAGATCACAGATACGCAGTATTTT.

V gene TRBV19 combines with J gene TRBJ1-4; no reliable D call. V dropped 4 bases and J dropped 0 bases, with 6 bases sitting between them. The V gene's germline CDR1 is LNHDA and CDR2 SQIVND (reference sequence). This CDR3 comprises 14 residues. The CDR3 DNA follows: TGTGCCAGTAGTAGAGGATCAACTAATGAAAAACTGTTTTTT. It codes for CASSRGSTNEKLFF.

The rearrangement joins TRBV30 to TRBJ2-2; TRBD2 matches 11 bases. Germline CDR1 is GTSNPN and CDR2 is SVGIG (reference sequence). The CDR3 contains 15 residues. The V and J ends lost 3 bases and 3 bases, in that order; junction bases with no gene match: 3. The CDR3 loop is CAWRPTSGDTGELFF. CDR3 bases: TGTGCCTGGAGGCCGACTAGCGGGGACACCGGGGAGCTGTTTTTT.

The chain couples TRBV19 to TRBJ1-5; D gene unclear. This CDR3 contains 14 residues. Per the germline V gene, CDR1 is LNHDA and CDR2 is SQIVND (reference sequence). The V gene lost 8 bases and the J gene lost 0 bases, with 11 bases spanning the gap. CDR3 bases: TGTGCCAGTCAGGAACGGTATAGCAATCAGCCCCAGCATTTT. The encoded protein is CASQERYSNQPQHF. The full variable domain, rest sourced from reference TRBV19 and TRBJ1-5, is DGGITQSPKYLFRKEGQNVTLSCEQNLNHDAMYWYRQDPGQGLRLIYYSQIVNDFQKGDIAEGYSVSREKKESFPLTVTSAQKNPTAFYLCASQERYSNQPQHFGDGTRLSIL.

CDR3 nucleotides: TGTGCCAGCAGCCCTACAGGGGGAAGTCAGCCCCAGCATTTT. This sequence encodes CASSPTGGSQPQHF. V usage is TRBV7-2 and J usage is TRBJ1-5, with 8 bases that match TRBD1. This CDR3 is 14 amino acids long. The V and J ends lost 5 bases and 6 bases, in that order; junction bases with no gene match: 6. Germline V gene data show CDR1 as SGHTA and CDR2 as FQGNSA.

The chain recombines TRBV4-2 with TRBJ2-3; possible D gene TRBD2, 6 bases. V lost 1 base and J 2 bases, leaving 13 bases between the germline ends. CDR1 and CDR2 (germline): LGHNA, YNFKEQ. The CDR3 spans 16 residues. The CDR3 reads CASSQGGLGITDTQYF. CDR3 nucleotide sequence: TGTGCCAGCAGCCAAGGGGGACTGGGTATCACAGATACGCAGTATTTT.

This chain uses TRBV3-1 (or the pseudogene TRBV3-2) with TRBJ1-5; TRBD1 agrees at 7 bases. V gave up 6 bases and J gave up 2 bases; unmatched junction bases: 4. Germline-derived CDR1 and CDR2 are LGHDT and YNNKEL (reference sequence). The CDR3 has 14 residues. CDR3 bases: TGTGCCAGCAGTCCCACAGGGGGCAATCAGCCCCAGCATTTT. Translation: CASSPTGGNQPQHF.

The chain has TRBV29-1 and TRBJ2-6; TRBD2 might be the D (6 bases). V gave up 7 bases and J gave up 0 bases, with 13 bases separating them. CDR3 length: 15 residues. In germline, CDR1 is SQVTM, CDR2 ANQGSEA. This chain's CDR3 is CSAAGLSSGANVLTF. CDR3 nucleotide sequence: TGCAGCGCCGCGGGGTTATCCTCTGGGGCCAACGTCCTGACTTTC.

This chain joins TRBV11-2 and TRBJ2-7, with 8 bases that match TRBD2. CDR3 size: 14 residues. In germline, CDR1 is SGHAT, CDR2 FQNNGV. V lost 6 bases to trimming and J lost 3 bases; unmatched junction nucleotides: 7. The CDR3 DNA is TGTGCCAGCAGACCGGGGGGGAGCAACTACGAGCAGTACTTC. The encoded protein is CASRPGGSNYEQYF.

This sequence joins TRBV5-1 and TRBJ1-1; 8 bases map to TRBD1. Per germline, CDR1 SGHRS and CDR2 YFSETQ. V was clipped by 3 bases and J by 4 bases; unmatched bases: 5. The CDR3 sequence is 14 residues long. The CDR3 is CASSSQGGSTEAFF. DNA of the CDR3: TGCGCCAGCAGCTCACAGGGGGGGAGCACTGAAGCTTTCTTT. The complete variable domain, with remaining parts taken from reference TRBV5-1 and TRBJ1-1, reads KAGVTQTPRYLIKTRGQQVTLSCSPISGHRSVSWYQQTPGQGLQFLFEYFSETQRNKGNFPGRFSGRQFSNSRSEMNVSTLELGDSALYLCASSSQGGSTEAFFGQGTRLTVV.

This chain uses TRBV7-9 with TRBJ1-2, with 7 bases lining up with TRBD1. Per germline, CDR1 SEHNR and CDR2 FQNEAQ (reference sequence). V lost 1 base, J lost 0 bases, and 2 bases stayed unmatched. The CDR3 spans 15 residues. CDR3 sequence (DNA): TGTGCCAGCAGCTTAGGGGGGACAGCTAACTATGGCTACACCTTC. Encoded protein: CASSLGGTANYGYTF. The whole variable domain, filled in from reference TRBV7-9 and TRBJ1-2, reads DTGVSQNPRHKITKRGQNVTFRCDPISEHNRLYWYRQTLGQGPEFLTYFQNEAQLEKSRLLSDRFSAERPKGSFSTLEIQRTEQGDSAMYLCASSLGGTANYGYTFGSGTRLTVV.

The rearrangement uses TRBV6-6 and TRBJ1-1, with 8 bases lining up with TRBD1. V dropped 6 bases and J dropped 4; count of bases not matched to a gene: 4. The CDR3 covers 13 residues. Looked up from germline, CDR1 is MNHNY and CDR2 is SVGAGI (reference sequence). Here the CDR3 reads CASRPTGATEAFF. The CDR3 coding sequence is TGTGCCAGCAGACCGACAGGGGCCACTGAAGCTTTCTTT.

The chain employs TRBV7-2 and TRBJ2-5; maybe TRBD1 (5 bases). Germline lookup yields CDR1 SGHTA and CDR2 FQGNSA. The V and J ends lost 1 base and 0 bases respectively, with 9 bases between them. This CDR3 comprises 15 residues. The CDR3 loop reads CASSLGGRYQETQYF. Here the CDR3 DNA reads TGTGCCAGCAGCTTAGGGGGCAGGTACCAAGAGACCCAGTACTTC.

The chain employs TRBV6-2 or TRBV6-3 and TRBJ1-1; the match to TRBD1 covers 7 bases. V was pared by 1 base and J by 1 base, with 6 bases of the junction left unmatched. From germline, CDR1 is MNHEY and CDR2 SVGEGT. The CDR3 spans 16 residues. The CDR3 sequence is CASSYLPPGGNTEAFF. The CDR3 nucleotides read TGTGCCAGCAGTTACTTGCCGCCAGGGGGGAACACTGAAGCTTTCTTT.

The CDR3 bases are TGTGCCAGCGGTCCCGTCTATTACAATCAGCCCCAGCATTTT. Protein product: CASGPVYYNQPQHF. The V and J genes are TRBV27 and TRBJ1-5, with unresolved D. V lost 8 bases to trimming and J lost 3 bases, with 14 bases between them. The CDR3 is 14 amino acids. The germline V gene has CDR1 MNHEY and CDR2 SMNVEV (reference sequence).

The V gene is TRBV7-2, the J gene TRBJ1-2, with D unclear. The germline gives CDR1 SGHTA, CDR2 FQGNSA. V gave up 1 base and J gave up 4 bases, with 13 bases separating them. This CDR3 has 15 residues. The CDR3 protein is CASSLEPGRGYGYTF. CDR3 DNA: TGTGCCAGCAGCTTAGAGCCTGGCAGAGGCTATGGCTACACCTTC. The full variable domain, completed using reference TRBV7-2 and TRBJ1-2, is GAGVSQSPSNKVTEKGKDVELRCDPISGHTALYWYRQSLGQGLEFLIYFQGNSAPDKSGLPSDRFSAERTGGSVSTLTIQRTQQEDSAVYLCASSLEPGRGYGYTFGSGTRLTVV.

V usage is TRBV3-1 (or the pseudogene TRBV3-2) and J usage is TRBJ1-4; TRBD1 matches at 9 bases. Germline values: CDR1 LGHDT, CDR2 YNNKEL (reference sequence). The CDR3 is 14 residues long. V lost 3 bases and J lost 6; bases outside the gene matches: 2. CDR3 region: CASSQGQGYEKLFF. In nucleotides, the CDR3 is TGTGCCAGCAGCCAGGGACAGGGTTATGAAAAACTGTTTTTT.

V and J are TRBV11-3 and TRBJ1-6; D not resolved. Germline loops: CDR1 SGHNT, CDR2 YENEEA. The CDR3 is made up of 19 amino acids. Deletions cut 6 bases from V and 0 bases from J, with 21 bases between. CDR3 nucleotide sequence: TGTGCCAGCAGTGACGGCGTGATGGGCCTGAGCTCCTATAATTCACCCCTCCACTTT. Its translation: CASSDGVMGLSSYNSPLHF. The full variable domain, with the rest looked up from reference TRBV11-3 and TRBJ1-6, is EAGVVQSPRYKIIEKKQPVAFWCNPISGHNTLYWYLQNLGQGPELLIRYENEEAVDDSQLPKDRFSAERLKGVDSTLKIQPAELGDSAVYLCASSDGVMGLSSYNSPLHFGNGTRLTVT.

The J gene is TRBJ1-2, the V gene TRBV7-2; 10 positions match TRBD1. The V gene's germline CDR1 is SGHTA and CDR2 FQGNSA. The junction had 6 bases not matched to a gene; V was cut back by 4 bases and J by 7 bases. The CDR3 is 14 residues long. CDR3 in amino acids: CASSSGQGIGGYTF. The CDR3 nucleotides read TGTGCCAGCAGCTCGGGACAGGGGATCGGTGGCTACACCTTC. The full variable domain, in which reference TRBV7-2 and TRBJ1-2 provide the parts outside the CDR3, is GAGVSQSPSNKVTEKGKDVELRCDPISGHTALYWYRQSLGQGLEFLIYFQGNSAPDKSGLPSDRFSAERTGGSVSTLTIQRTQQEDSAVYLCASSSGQGIGGYTFGSGTRLTVV.

This clone was seen a handful of times. The chain uses TRBV5-1 and TRBJ2-7; 7 nucleotides line up with TRBD1. This CDR3 has 14 residues. The V and J ends lost 4 bases and 0 bases, in that order; junction bases with no gene match: 4. Germline CDR1 and CDR2: SGHRS and YFSETQ. CDR3 sequence (DNA): TGCGCCAGCAGCCCCGGGACAGCCTCCTACGAGCAGTACTTC. Its protein is CASSPGTASYEQYF. Full variable domain (remainder filled in from reference TRBV5-1 and TRBJ2-7): KAGVTQTPRYLIKTRGQQVTLSCSPISGHRSVSWYQQTPGQGLQFLFEYFSETQRNKGNFPGRFSGRQFSNSRSEMNVSTLELGDSALYLCASSPGTASYEQYFGPGTRLTVT.

The chain has TRBV11-2 and TRBJ2-7, with a tentative D call TRBD1 (5 bases). Germline lookup yields CDR1 SGHAT and CDR2 FQNNGV. The CDR3 runs 14 residues. Trimming took 4 bases from V and 5 from J, leaving 15 bases between them. CDR3 protein: CASSSLVGRHEQYF. Written as DNA, the CDR3 is TGTGCCAGCAGCTCCCTAGTGGGGCGCCACGAGCAGTACTTC.